A single sample gave rise to the 16 T cell receptor beta chains below, sequenced in a study of blood T cell repertoires in COVID-19. The method was immunoSEQ multiplex PCR; TCRdb's version includes in-frame clones alone and lacks a portion of them. The table has a few hundred thousand clones, around 83% seen once. Input material: peripheral blood. Receptors originate from a woman in her thirties or forties who had recovered from COVID-19.

The rearrangement joins TRBV19 to TRBJ1-3, with D perhaps matching TRBD1 (6 bases). The CDR3 length is 17 residues. In germline, CDR1 is LNHDA, CDR2 SQIVND (reference sequence). V was cut by 8 bases and J by 3 bases, with 23 bases left in between. CDR3 residues: CASSATVGGLIGNTIYF. The CDR3, as DNA: TGTGCCAGTTCCGCGACCGTCGGGGGGCTAATTGGAAACACCATATATTTT. Full variable domain (rest looked up from reference TRBV19 and TRBJ1-3): DGGITQSPKYLFRKEGQNVTLSCEQNLNHDAMYWYRQDPGQGLRLIYYSQIVNDFQKGDIAEGYSVSREKKESFPLTVTSAQKNPTAFYLCASSATVGGLIGNTIYFGEGSWLTVV.

This chain links TRBV5-1 with TRBJ2-1; the match to TRBD1 covers 9 bases. The trim removed 6 bases at V and 6 bases at J, leaving 10 bases unmatched. The CDR3 contains 15 residues. Per the germline V gene, CDR1 is SGHRS and CDR2 is YFSETQ. The CDR3 loop reads CASINPGQGSNEQFF. The CDR3 DNA is TGCGCCAGCATCAACCCGGGACAGGGTAGCAATGAGCAGTTCTTC.

The chain links TRBV3-1 (or the pseudogene TRBV3-2) to TRBJ2-7; D possibly corresponds to TRBD1 (6 bases). Germline values: CDR1 LGHDT, CDR2 YNNKEL (reference sequence). The CDR3 is 14 residues long. V was shortened by 0 bases and J by 6 bases, with 12 bases between the two germline ends. CDR3 nucleotide sequence: TGTGCCAGCAGCCAAGAGGGGGCGGGTTCCGAGCAGTACTTC. It translates to CASSQEGAGSEQYF.

The chain joins TRBV21-1 to TRBJ1-5. TRBV21-1 counts as a pseudogene. The CDR3 sequence is 16 residues long. As DNA, the CDR3 is TGTGCCAGCAGCAAAGGGGCGGGGTATAGCAATCAGCCCCAGCATTTT. It translates to CASSKGAGYSNQPQHF.

This rearrangement joins TRBV5-1 to TRBJ2-3, with D hard to call. V lost 4 bases and J lost 3, with 12 bases in between. This CDR3 is built from 14 residues. The germline gives CDR1 SGHRS, CDR2 YFSETQ. The CDR3, as DNA: TGCGCCAGCAGCCCCCTTGAGTCTACAGATACGCAGTATTTT. Protein: CASSPLESTDTQYF.

This sequence joins TRBV23-1 and TRBJ2-5; 9 bases agree with TRBD1. TRBV23-1 falls under the ORF class, with uncertain function. J gave up 1 base and V 10 bases, and 7 bases lay outside the gene matches. The CDR3 spans 14 residues. The CDR3 nucleotides are TGCGCCAACAAGGACAGGGGATCCCAAGAGACCCAGTACTTC. It specifies CANKDRGSQETQYF.

The gene calls are TRBV19 and TRBJ1-2, with TRBD1 matching 7 bases. The germline gives CDR1 LNHDA, CDR2 SQIVND (reference sequence). The CDR3 spans 15 residues. Trimming took 4 bases from V and 7 from J; bases not matched to a gene: 12. For the CDR3, the DNA is TGTGCCAGTAGTACCACCAGGGGGTCTAGGCGTGGCTACACCTTC. Encoded protein: CASSTTRGSRRGYTF.

J is TRBJ1-2 and V is TRBV28, with D perhaps matching TRBD1 (6 bases). This CDR3 is 15 amino acids long. Trimming removed 5 bases at V and 2 bases at J, with 15 bases between. From germline, CDR1 is MDHEN and CDR2 SYDVKM. The CDR3 bases are TGTGCCAGCAGTCCCGCTACAGGGACCAACTATGGCTACACCTTC. Its translation is CASSPATGTNYGYTF.

This sequence joins TRBV28 and TRBJ1-2; D is uncertain. There are 11 residues in the CDR3. V was shortened by 6 bases and J by 6 bases, with 8 bases between the two germline ends. From germline, CDR1 is MDHEN and CDR2 SYDVKM. The CDR3 region is CASRRSDGYTF. The DNA of the CDR3 is TGTGCCAGCAGGCGGTCGGATGGCTACACCTTC.

The CDR3: CASSYIAGDYGYTF. In nucleotides, the CDR3 is TGTGCCAGCAGTTATATAGCAGGGGACTATGGCTACACCTTC. This rearrangement joins TRBV6-6 to TRBJ1-2, with TRBD1 as a possible D gene (6 bases). CDR1 and CDR2 from the germline V gene are MNHNY and SVGAGI (reference sequence). The CDR3 has 14 residues. The V end was cut by 3 bases, the J end by 3 bases, with 11 bases between.

The DNA of the CDR3 is TGTGCCAGCAGTAACAGCGGGGGGGCGGTTTCAGCAGGTACGCAGTATTTT. Protein: CASSNSGGAVSAGTQYF. The rearrangement uses TRBV2 and TRBJ2-3, with 10 nucleotides matching TRBD2. Looked up from germline, CDR1 is SNHLY and CDR2 is FYNNEI. The CDR3 covers 17 residues. Trimming at V came to 5 bases and at J to 8 bases, leaving 16 bases not matched to a gene.

This sequence joins TRBV7-8 and TRBJ2-7; 7 positions agree with TRBD1. With 7 bases clipped from V and 1 base from J, the junction kept 7 bases outside the gene matches. The CDR3 is 14 amino acids. CDR1 is SGHVS, CDR2 FQNEAQ, per germline. The CDR3 bases are TGTGCCAGCAAACTGGGACAGCTATCCTACGAGCAGTACTTC. The encoded protein is CASKLGQLSYEQYF.

The chain uses TRBV5-5 and TRBJ1-1; D gene ambiguous. The CDR3 consists of 15 residues. In germline, CDR1 is SGHKS, CDR2 YYEKEE (reference sequence). The V end was cut by 0 bases, the J end by 10 bases, with 19 bases between. In nucleotides, the CDR3 is TGTGCCAGCAGCTTGGATGCAGGACTGCTGGAGGGAGCTTTCTTT. Its translation: CASSLDAGLLEGAFF.

The rearrangement links TRBV7-6 to TRBJ1-4; the match to TRBD1 covers 10 bases. The CDR3 contains 17 residues. V trimming: 5 bases; J trimming: 8 bases; junction bases outside the gene matches: 14. In germline, CDR1 is SGHVS, CDR2 FNYEAQ. The CDR3 protein is CASSLRDRGGLEEKLFF. For the CDR3, the DNA is TGTGCCAGCAGCCTACGGGACAGGGGAGGGCTTGAGGAAAAACTGTTTTTT.

The count of this clone is one. The chain couples TRBV11-3 to TRBJ2-2, with TRBD2 as a possible D gene (6 bases). The germline V and J ends were trimmed by 5 bases and 6 bases, with 22 bases remaining between them. Looked up from germline, CDR1 is SGHNT and CDR2 is YENEEA. The CDR3 has 17 amino acids. This chain's CDR3 is CASSPRWGDGFAGELFF. In DNA, the CDR3 is TGTGCCAGCAGCCCCAGGTGGGGGGATGGGTTCGCCGGGGAGCTGTTTTTT.

This clone came up once. The chain recombines TRBV6-5 with TRBJ1-1; TRBD1 is a possible D gene (5 bases). Germline values: CDR1 MNHEY, CDR2 SVGAGI. Trimming stripped 4 bases from V and 2 bases from J, with 11 bases between. The CDR3 runs to 14 residues. In DNA form, the CDR3 reads TGTGCCAGCAGTTGGACGACAGATAACACTGAAGCTTTCTTT. Its protein is CASSWTTDNTEAFF.